This T cell receptor beta chain was retrieved from a study of T cell responses to AZD1222 COVID-19 vaccine. Germline V gives CDR1 KGHDR, CDR2 SFDVKD. The CDR3 runs 11 residues. V was pared by 5 bases and J by 7 bases, with 7 bases between. Some clones are missing from TCRdb's copy, which holds only in-frame ones; the method was immunoSEQ multiplex PCR. Of about 130,000 clones in the sample, roughly nine tenths are singletons; the top ten hold 2.8%. The rearrangement joins TRBV24-1 to TRBJ1-2; D gene uncertain. Sample: peripheral blood, taken on day 0 of AZD1222 vaccination. This receptor was taken from an adult in good health. The CDR3 region is CATSARGGYTF. The CDR3 DNA is TGTGCCACCAGTGCCCGGGGTGGCTACACCTTC.